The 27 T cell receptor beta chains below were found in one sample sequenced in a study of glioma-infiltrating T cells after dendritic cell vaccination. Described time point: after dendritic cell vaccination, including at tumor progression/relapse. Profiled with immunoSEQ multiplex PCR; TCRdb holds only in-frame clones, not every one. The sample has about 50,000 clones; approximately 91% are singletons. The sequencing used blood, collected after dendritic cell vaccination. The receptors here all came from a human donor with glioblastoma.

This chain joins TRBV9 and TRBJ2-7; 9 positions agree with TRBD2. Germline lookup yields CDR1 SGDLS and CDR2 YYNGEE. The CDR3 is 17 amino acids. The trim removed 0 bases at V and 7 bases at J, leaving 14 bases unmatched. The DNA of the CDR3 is TGTGCCAGCAGCGTAGGGGGTAGCGGGAGCCAGGCGGGAGAGCAGTACTTC. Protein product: CASSVGGSGSQAGEQYF.

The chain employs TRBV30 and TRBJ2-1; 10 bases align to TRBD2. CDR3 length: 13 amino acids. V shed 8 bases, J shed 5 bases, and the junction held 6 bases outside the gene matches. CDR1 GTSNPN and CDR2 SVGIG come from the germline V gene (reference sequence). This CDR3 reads CAAGTSADNEQFF. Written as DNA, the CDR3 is TGTGCCGCAGGGACTAGCGCTGACAATGAGCAGTTCTTC.

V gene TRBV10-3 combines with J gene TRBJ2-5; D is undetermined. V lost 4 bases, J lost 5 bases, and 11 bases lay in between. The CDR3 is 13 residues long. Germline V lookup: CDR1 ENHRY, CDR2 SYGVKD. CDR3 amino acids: CAISVDFGETQYF. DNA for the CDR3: TGTGCCATCAGTGTTGACTTCGGGGAGACCCAGTACTTC.

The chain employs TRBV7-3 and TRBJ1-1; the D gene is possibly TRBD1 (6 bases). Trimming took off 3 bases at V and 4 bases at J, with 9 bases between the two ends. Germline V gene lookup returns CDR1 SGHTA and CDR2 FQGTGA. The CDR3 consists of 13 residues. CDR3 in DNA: TGTGCCAGCAGCTTTACAGGGCTCACTGAAGCTTTCTTT. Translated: CASSFTGLTEAFF.

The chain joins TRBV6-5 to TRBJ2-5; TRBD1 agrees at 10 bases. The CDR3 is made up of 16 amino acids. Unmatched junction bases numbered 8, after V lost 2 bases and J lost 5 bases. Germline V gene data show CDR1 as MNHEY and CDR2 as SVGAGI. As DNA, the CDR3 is TGTGCCAGCAGTTACCTCGTGGGACAGGGGACTGAGACCCAGTACTTC. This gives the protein CASSYLVGQGTETQYF.

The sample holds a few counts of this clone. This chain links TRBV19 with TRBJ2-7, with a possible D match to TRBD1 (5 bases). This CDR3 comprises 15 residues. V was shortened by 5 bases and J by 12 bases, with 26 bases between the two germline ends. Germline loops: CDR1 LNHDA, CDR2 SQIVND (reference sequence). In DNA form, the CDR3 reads TGTGCCAGTAGTCCAGGGCCGGGCTCCCCTGACTTTCCGTACTTC. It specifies CASSPGPGSPDFPYF.

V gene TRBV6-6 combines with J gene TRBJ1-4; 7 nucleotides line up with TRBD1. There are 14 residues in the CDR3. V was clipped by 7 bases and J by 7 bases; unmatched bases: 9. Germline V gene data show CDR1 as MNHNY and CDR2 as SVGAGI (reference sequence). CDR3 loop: CASITRTGGEKLFF. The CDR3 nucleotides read TGTGCCAGCATTACGAGGACAGGCGGTGAAAAACTGTTTTTT.

CDR3 in DNA: TGTGCCAGCAGCGTAGCTCCAGGGGGTCCTGGAAACACCATATATTTT. Translated, it gives CASSVAPGGPGNTIYF. The rearrangement joins TRBV9 to TRBJ1-3; TRBD1 matches 7 bases. After removal of 0 bases from V and 2 bases from J, the junction contained 5 bases not matched to a gene. The CDR3 is made up of 16 amino acids. Germline CDR1 SGDLS, CDR2 YYNGEE.

The CDR3 nucleotides are TGTGCCAGCAGCCCTGGTGGGCGAGGGGAGGTTGAGACCCAGTACTTC. Its translation is CASSPGGRGEVETQYF. The chain links TRBV9 to TRBJ2-5; maybe TRBD2 (6 bases). This CDR3 region has 16 residues. CDR1 is SGDLS and CDR2 is YYNGEE in the germline V gene. The V and J ends lost 4 bases and 5 bases respectively, with 21 bases between them.

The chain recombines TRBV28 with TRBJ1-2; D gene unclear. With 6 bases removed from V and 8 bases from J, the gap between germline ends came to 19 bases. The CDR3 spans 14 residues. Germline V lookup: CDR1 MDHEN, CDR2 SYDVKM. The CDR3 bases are TGTGCCAGCAGGCCTCCCCATGCGGGGTCCGGCTACACCTTC. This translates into CASRPPHAGSGYTF.

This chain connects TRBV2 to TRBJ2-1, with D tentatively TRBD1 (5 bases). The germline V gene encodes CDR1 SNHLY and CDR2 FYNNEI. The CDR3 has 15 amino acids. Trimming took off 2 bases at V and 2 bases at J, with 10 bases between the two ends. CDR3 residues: CASSERQGTYNEQFF. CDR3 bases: TGTGCCAGCAGTGAAAGGCAGGGAACCTACAATGAGCAGTTCTTC.

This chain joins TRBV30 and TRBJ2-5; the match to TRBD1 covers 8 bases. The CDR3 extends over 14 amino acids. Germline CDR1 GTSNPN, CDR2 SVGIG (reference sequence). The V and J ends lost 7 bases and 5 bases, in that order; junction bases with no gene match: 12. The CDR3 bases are TGTGCCTTTCCGACAGGGGTTTCGAGGGAGACCCAGTACTTC. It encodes CAFPTGVSRETQYF.

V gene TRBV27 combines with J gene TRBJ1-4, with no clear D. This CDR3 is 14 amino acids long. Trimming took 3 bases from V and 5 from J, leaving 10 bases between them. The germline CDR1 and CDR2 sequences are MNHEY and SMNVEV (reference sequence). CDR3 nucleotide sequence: TGTGCCAGCAGTTTGAGGCGAGGAAATGAAAAACTGTTTTTT. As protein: CASSLRRGNEKLFF. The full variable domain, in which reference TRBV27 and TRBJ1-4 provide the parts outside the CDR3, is EAQVTQNPRYLITVTGKKLTVTCSQNMNHEYMSWYRQDPGLGLRQIYYSMNVEVTDKGDVPEGYKVSRKEKRNFPLILESPSPNQTSLYFCASSLRRGNEKLFFGSGTQLSVL.

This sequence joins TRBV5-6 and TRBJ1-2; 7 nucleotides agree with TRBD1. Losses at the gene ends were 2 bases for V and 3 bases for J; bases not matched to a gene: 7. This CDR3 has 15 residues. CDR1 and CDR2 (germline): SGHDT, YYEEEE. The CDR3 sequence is CASSFGAGTDYGYTF. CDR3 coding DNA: TGTGCCAGCAGCTTCGGGGCGGGGACAGACTATGGCTACACCTTC.

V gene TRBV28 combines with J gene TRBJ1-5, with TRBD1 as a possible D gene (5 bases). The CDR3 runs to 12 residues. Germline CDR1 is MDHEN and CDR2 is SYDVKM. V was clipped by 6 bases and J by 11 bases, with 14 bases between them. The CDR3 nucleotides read TGTGCCAGCAGGGAGGGGAGCTCGGCCCAGCATTTT. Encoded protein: CASREGSSAQHF.

The CDR3 region has the DNA TGCGCCAGCAGCCAAGAGTCGGGGGTAGGCACTGAAGCTTTCTTT. As protein: CASSQESGVGTEAFF. The gene calls are TRBV4-1 and TRBJ1-1, with D perhaps matching TRBD1 (5 bases). The CDR3 is 15 amino acids. Trimming took 0 bases from V and 4 from J, leaving 12 bases between them. The germline V gene has CDR1 MGHRA and CDR2 YSYEKL.

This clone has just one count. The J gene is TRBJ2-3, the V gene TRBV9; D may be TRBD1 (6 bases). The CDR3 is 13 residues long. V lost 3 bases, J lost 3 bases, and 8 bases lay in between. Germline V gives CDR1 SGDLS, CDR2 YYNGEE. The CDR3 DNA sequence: TGTGCCAGCAGCGCTACAGGGACAGATACGCAGTATTTT. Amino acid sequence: CASSATGTDTQYF.

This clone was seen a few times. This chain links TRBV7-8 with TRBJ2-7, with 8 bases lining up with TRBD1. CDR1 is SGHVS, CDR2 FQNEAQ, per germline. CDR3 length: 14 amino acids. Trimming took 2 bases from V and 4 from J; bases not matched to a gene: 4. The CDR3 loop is CASSLTGTGYEQYF. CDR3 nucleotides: TGTGCCAGCAGCTTAACCGGGACAGGTTACGAGCAGTACTTC.

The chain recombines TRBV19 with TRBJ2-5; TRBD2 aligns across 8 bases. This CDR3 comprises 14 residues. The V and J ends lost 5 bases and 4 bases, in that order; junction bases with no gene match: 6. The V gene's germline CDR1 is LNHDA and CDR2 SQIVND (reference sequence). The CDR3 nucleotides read TGTGCCAGTAGTTCCGCGGGAGGAGTAGAGACCCAGTACTTC. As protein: CASSSAGGVETQYF.

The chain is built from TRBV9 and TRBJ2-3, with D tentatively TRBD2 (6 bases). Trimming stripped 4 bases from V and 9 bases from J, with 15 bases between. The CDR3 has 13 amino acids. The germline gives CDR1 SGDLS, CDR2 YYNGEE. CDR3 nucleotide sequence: TGTGCCAGCAGCCCAAGACTAGAGGCGACGCAGTATTTT. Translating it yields CASSPRLEATQYF.

The CDR3 region has the DNA TGTGCCAGTAGTCCAGGACAGGGAAGCACAGATACGCAGTATTTT. Protein sequence: CASSPGQGSTDTQYF. V and J are TRBV19 and TRBJ2-3, with 8 positions matching TRBD1. V lost 5 bases and J lost 0; bases outside the gene matches: 4. Germline CDR1 reads LNHDA; CDR2 reads SQIVND (reference sequence). The CDR3 covers 15 residues.

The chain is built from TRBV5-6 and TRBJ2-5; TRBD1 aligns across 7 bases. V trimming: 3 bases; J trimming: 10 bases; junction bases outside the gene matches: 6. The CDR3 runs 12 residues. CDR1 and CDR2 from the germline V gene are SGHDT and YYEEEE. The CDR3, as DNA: TGTGCCAGCAGCTCGAGACAGGGCGACCAGTACTTC. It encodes CASSSRQGDQYF.

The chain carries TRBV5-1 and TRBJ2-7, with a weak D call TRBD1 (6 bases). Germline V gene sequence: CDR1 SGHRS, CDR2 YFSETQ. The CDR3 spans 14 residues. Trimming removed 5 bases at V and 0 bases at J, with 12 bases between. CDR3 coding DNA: TGCGCCAGCAGTGGAATGACAGGCTCCTACGAGCAGTACTTC. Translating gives CASSGMTGSYEQYF.

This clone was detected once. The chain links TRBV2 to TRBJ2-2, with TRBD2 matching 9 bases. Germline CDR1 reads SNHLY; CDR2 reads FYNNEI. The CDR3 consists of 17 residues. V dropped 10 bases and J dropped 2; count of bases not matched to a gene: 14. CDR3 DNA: TGTGCCATCCAAGAAGGTAGCGGGAGTTTCAACACCGGGGAGCTGTTTTTT. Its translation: CAIQEGSGSFNTGELFF.

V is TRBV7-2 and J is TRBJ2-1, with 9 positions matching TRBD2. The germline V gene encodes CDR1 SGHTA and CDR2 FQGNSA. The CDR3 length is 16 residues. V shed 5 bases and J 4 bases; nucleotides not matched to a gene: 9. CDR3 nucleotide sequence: TGTGCCAGCAGCGGACCTAGCGGGATCTCATACAATGAGCAGTTCTTC. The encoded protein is CASSGPSGISYNEQFF.

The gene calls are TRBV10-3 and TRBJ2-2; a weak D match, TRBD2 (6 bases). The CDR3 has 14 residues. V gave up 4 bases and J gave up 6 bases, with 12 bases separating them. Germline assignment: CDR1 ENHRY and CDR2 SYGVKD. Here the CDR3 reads CAISASERAGELFF. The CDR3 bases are TGTGCCATCAGTGCTAGCGAGAGGGCCGGGGAGCTGTTTTTT.

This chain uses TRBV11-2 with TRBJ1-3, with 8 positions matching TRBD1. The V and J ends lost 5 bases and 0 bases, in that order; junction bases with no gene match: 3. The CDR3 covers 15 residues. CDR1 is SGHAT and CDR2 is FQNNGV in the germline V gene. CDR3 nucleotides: TGTGCCAGCAGCCGGGGACAGGTCTCTGGAAACACCATATATTTT. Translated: CASSRGQVSGNTIYF.